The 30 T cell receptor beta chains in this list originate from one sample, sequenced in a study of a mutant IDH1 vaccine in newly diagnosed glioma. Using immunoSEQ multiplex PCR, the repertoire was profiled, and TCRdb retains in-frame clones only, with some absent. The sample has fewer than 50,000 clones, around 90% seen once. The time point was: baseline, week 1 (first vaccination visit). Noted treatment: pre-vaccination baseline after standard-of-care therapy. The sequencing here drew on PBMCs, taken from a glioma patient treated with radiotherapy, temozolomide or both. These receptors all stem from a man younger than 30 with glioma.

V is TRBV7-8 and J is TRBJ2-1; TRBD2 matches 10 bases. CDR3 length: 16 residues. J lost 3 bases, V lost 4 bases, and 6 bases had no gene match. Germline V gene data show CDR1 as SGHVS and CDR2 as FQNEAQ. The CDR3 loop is CASSSLAGIVYNEQFF. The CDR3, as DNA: TGTGCCAGCAGCTCACTAGCGGGAATCGTCTACAATGAGCAGTTCTTC.

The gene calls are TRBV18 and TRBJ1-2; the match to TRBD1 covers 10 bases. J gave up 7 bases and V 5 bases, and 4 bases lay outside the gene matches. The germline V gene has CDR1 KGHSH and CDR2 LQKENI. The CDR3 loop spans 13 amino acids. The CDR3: CASSGDRGRGYTF. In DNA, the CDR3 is TGTGCCAGCTCAGGGGACAGGGGTCGTGGCTACACCTTC.

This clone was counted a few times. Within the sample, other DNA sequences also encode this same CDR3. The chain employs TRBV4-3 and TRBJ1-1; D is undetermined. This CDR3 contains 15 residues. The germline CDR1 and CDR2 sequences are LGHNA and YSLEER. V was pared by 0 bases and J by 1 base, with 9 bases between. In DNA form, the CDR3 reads TGCGCCAGCAGCCAAGATCGAGTGGGGAACACTGAAGCTTTCTTT. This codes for CASSQDRVGNTEAFF.

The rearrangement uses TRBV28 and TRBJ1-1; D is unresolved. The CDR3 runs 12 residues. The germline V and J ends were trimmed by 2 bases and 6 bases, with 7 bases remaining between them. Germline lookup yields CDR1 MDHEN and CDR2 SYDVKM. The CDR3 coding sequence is TGTGCCAGCAGTTTAAGCGGCTCTGAAGCTTTCTTT. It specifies CASSLSGSEAFF.

CDR3 DNA: TGTGCCAGCAGCGTAGGGCCGGGGGGTAATGAAAAACTGTTTTTT. Translating it yields CASSVGPGGNEKLFF. J is TRBJ1-4 and V is TRBV9, with TRBD1 as a possible D gene (5 bases). The CDR3 runs 15 residues. Germline CDR1 and CDR2: SGDLS and YYNGEE. V was clipped by 0 bases and J by 4 bases, with 10 bases between them.

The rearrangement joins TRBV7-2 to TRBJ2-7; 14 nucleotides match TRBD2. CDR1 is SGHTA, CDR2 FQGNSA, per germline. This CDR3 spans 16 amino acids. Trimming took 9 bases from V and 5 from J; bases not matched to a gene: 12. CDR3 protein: CARLYSGTSGSDEQYF. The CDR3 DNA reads TGTGCCAGACTGTACTCCGGGACTAGCGGGAGTGACGAGCAGTACTTC.

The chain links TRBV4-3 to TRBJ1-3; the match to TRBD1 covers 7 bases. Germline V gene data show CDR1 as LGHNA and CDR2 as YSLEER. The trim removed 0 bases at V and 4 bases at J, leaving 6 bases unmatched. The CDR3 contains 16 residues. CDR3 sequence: CASSQDFTGVGNTIYF. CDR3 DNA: TGCGCCAGCAGCCAAGATTTCACAGGGGTCGGAAACACCATATATTTT.

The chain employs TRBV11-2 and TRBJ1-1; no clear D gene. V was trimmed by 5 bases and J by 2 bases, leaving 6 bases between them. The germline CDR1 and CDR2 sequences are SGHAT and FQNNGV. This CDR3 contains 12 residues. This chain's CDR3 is CASSRINTEAFF. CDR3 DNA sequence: TGTGCCAGCAGCCGTATAAACACTGAAGCTTTCTTT.

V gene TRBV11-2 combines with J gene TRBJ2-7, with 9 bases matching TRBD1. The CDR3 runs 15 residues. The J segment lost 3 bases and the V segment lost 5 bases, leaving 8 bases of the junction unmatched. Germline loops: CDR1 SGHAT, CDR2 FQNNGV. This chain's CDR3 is CASSPLWTGDYEQYF. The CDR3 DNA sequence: TGTGCCAGCAGCCCGTTATGGACAGGGGACTACGAGCAGTACTTC. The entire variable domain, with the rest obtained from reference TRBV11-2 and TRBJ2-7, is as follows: EAGVAQSPRYKIIEKRQSVAFWCNPISGHATLYWYQQILGQGPKLLIQFQNNGVVDDSQLPKDRFSAERLKGVDSTLKIQPAKLEDSAVYLCASSPLWTGDYEQYFGPGTRLTVT.

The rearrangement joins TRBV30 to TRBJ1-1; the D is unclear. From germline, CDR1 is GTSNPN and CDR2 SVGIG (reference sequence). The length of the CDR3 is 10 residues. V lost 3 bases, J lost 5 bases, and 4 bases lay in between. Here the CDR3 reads CAWRETEAFF. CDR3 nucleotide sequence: TGTGCCTGGAGGGAGACTGAAGCTTTCTTT.

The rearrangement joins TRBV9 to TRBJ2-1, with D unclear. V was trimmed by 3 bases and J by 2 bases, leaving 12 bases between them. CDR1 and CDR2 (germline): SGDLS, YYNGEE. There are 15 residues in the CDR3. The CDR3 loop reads CASSADLDAYNEQFF. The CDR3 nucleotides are TGTGCCAGCAGCGCGGACCTGGACGCCTACAATGAGCAGTTCTTC.

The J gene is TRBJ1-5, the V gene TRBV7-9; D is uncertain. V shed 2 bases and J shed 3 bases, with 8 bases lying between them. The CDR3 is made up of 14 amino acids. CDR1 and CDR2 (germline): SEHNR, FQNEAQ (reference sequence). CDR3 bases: TGTGCCAGCAGCTTACTTACAGACAATCAGCCCCAGCATTTT. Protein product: CASSLLTDNQPQHF.

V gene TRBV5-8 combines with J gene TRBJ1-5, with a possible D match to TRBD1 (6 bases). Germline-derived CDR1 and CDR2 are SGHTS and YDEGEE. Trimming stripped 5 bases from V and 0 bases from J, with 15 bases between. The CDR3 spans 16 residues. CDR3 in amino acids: CASRKQGLVSNQPQHF. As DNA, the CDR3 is TGTGCCAGCAGGAAACAGGGACTCGTTAGCAATCAGCCCCAGCATTTT.

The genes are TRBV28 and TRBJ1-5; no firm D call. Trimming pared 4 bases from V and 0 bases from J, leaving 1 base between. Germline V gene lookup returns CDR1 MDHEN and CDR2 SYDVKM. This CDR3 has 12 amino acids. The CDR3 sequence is CASSYSNQPQHF. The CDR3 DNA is TGTGCCAGCAGTTATAGCAATCAGCCCCAGCATTTT.

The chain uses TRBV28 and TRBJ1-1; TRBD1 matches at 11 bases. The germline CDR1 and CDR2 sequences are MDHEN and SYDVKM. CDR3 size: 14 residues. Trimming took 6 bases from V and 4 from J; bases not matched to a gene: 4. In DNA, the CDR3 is TGTGCCAGCAGGACCGGGACAGGGGGCACTGAAGCTTTCTTT. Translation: CASRTGTGGTEAFF. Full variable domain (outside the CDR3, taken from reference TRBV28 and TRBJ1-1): DVKVTQSSRYLVKRTGEKVFLECVQDMDHENMFWYRQDPGLGLRLIYFSYDVKMKEKGDIPEGYSVSREKKERFSLILESASTNQTSMYLCASRTGTGGTEAFFGQGTRLTVV.

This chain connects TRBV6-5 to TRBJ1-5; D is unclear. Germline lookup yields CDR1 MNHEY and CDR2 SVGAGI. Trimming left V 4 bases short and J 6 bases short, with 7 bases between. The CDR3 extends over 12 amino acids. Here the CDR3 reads CASSLSGQPQHF. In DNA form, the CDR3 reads TGTGCCAGCAGTTTATCCGGTCAGCCCCAGCATTTT.

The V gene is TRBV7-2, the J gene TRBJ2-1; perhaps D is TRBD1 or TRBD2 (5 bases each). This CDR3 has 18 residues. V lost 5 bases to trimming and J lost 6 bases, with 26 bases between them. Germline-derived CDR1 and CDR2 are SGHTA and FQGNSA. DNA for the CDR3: TGTGCCAGCAGCCTGGTCTTGGGATGGGAGACAGTTGGCAATGAGCAGTTCTTC. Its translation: CASSLVLGWETVGNEQFF.

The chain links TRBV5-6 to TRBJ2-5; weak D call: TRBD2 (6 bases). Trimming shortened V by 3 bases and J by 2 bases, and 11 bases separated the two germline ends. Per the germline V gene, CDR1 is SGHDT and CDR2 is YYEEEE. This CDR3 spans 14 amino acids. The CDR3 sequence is CASSSLAKQETQYF. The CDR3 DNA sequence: TGTGCCAGCAGCTCTCTAGCGAAACAAGAGACCCAGTACTTC. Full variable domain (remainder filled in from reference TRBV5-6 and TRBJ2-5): DAGVTQSPTHLIKTRGQQVTLRCSPKSGHDTVSWYQQALGQGPQFIFQYYEEEERQRGNFPDRFSGHQFPNYSSELNVNALLLGDSALYLCASSSLAKQETQYFGPGTRLLVL.

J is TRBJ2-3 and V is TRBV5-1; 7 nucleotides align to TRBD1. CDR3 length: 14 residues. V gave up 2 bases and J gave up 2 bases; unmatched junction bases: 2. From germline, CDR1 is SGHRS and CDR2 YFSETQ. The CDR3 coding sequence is TGCGCCAGCAGCTTAGGGACAGTCACAGATACGCAGTATTTT. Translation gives CASSLGTVTDTQYF. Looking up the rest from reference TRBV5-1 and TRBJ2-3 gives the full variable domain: KAGVTQTPRYLIKTRGQQVTLSCSPISGHRSVSWYQQTPGQGLQFLFEYFSETQRNKGNFPGRFSGRQFSNSRSEMNVSTLELGDSALYLCASSLGTVTDTQYFGPGTRLTVL.

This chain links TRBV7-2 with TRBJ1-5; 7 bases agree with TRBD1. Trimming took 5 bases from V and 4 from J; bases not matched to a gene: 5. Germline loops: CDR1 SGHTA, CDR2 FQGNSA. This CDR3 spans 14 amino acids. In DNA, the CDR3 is TGTGCCAGCAGCCGGGACAGTTCAAATCAGCCCCAGCATTTT. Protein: CASSRDSSNQPQHF.

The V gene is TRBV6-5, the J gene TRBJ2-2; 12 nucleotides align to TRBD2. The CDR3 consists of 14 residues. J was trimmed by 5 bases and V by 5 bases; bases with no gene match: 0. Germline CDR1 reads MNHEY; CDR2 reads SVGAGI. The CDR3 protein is CASSGTSGTGELFF. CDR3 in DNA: TGTGCCAGCAGTGGGACTAGCGGGACCGGGGAGCTGTTTTTT.

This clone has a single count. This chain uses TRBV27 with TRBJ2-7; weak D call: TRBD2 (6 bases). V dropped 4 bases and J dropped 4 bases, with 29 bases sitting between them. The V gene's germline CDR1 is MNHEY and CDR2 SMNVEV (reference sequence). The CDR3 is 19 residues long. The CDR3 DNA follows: TGTGCCAGCAGTTCAGTCACATCTCGGAGGGGTCGATCCGCTTACGAGCAGTACTTC. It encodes CASSSVTSRRGRSAYEQYF.

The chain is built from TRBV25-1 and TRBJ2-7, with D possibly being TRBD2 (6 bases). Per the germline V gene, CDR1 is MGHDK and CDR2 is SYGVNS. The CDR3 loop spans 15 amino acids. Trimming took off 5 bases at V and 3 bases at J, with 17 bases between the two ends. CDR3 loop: CASSPRGSGDYEQYF. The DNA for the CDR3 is TGTGCCAGCAGTCCGCGGGGTAGTGGAGACTACGAGCAGTACTTC.

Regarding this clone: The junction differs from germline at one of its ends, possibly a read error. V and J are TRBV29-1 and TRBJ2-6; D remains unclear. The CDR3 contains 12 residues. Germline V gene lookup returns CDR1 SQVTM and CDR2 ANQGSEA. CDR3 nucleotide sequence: TGCAGCGTTGAAGATGGGGTCAACGTCCTGACTTTC. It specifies CSVEDGVNVLTF.

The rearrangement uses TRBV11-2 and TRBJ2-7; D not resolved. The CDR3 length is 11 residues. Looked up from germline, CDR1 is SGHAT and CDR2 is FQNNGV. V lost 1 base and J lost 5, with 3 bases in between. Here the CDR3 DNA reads TGTGCCAGCAGCTTAGCCCACGAGCAGTACTTC. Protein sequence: CASSLAHEQYF. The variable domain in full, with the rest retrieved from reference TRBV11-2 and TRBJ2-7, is EAGVAQSPRYKIIEKRQSVAFWCNPISGHATLYWYQQILGQGPKLLIQFQNNGVVDDSQLPKDRFSAERLKGVDSTLKIQPAKLEDSAVYLCASSLAHEQYFGPGTRLTVT.

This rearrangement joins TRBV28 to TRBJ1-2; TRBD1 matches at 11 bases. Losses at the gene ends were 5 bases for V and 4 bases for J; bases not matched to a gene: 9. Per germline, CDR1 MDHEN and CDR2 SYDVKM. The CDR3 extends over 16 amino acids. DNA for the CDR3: TGTGCCAGCAGTGGAGCCGGGACAGGGGGGATCTATGGCTACACCTTC. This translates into CASSGAGTGGIYGYTF.

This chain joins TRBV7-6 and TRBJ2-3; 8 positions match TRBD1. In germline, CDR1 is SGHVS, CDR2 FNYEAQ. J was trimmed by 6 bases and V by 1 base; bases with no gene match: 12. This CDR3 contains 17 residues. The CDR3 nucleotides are TGTGCCAGCAGCTTAGACCCCGAGACAGGGGAGATGGATACGCAGTATTTT. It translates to CASSLDPETGEMDTQYF.

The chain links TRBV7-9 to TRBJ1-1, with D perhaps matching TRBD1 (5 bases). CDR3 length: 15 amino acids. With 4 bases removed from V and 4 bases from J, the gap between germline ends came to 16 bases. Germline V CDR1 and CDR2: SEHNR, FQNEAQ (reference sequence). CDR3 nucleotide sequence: TGTGCCAGCAGCTCGATGGCCAGCAGGGCCACTGAAGCTTTCTTT. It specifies CASSSMASRATEAFF.

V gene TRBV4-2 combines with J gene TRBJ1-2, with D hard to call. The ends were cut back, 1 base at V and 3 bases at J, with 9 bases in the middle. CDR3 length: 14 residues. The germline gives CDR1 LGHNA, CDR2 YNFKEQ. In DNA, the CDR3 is TGTGCCAGCAGCCAAGTAGGTTCCCACTATGGCTACACCTTC. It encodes CASSQVGSHYGYTF.

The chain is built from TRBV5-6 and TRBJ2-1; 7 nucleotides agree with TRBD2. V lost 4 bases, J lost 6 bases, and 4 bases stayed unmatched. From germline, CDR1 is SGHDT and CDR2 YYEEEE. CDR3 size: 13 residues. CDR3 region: CASSGTTGNEQFF. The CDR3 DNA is TGTGCCAGCAGCGGGACTACAGGCAATGAGCAGTTCTTC.